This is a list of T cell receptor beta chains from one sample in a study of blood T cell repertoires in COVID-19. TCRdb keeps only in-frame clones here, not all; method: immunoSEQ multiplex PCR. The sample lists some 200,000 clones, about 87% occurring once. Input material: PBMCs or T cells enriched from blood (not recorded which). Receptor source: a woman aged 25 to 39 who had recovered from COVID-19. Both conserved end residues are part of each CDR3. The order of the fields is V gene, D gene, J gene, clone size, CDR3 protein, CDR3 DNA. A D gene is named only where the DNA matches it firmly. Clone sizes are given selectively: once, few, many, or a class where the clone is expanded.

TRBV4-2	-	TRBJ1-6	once	CASSLQGSGANSPLHF	TGTGCCAGCAGCCTCCAGGGGAGCGGGGCCAATTCACCCCTCCACTTT
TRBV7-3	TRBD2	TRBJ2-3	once	CASSLVLAGTDTQYF	TGTGCCAGCAGCTTAGTCCTAGCGGGCACAGATACGCAGTATTTT
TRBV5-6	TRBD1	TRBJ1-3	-	CASIGTGRGNTIYF	TGTGCCAGCATCGGGACAGGGAGAGGAAACACCATATATTTT
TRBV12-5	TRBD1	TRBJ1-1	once	CASGLGSTGGGEAFF	TGTGCTAGTGGTTTGGGATCTACAGGGGGCGGAGAAGCTTTCTTT
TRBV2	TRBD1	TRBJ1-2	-	CASAVGQGLSGYTF	TGTGCCTCAGCAGTAGGACAGGGTTTAAGTGGCTACACCTTC
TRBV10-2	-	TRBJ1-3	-	CASSEPGSGNTIYF	TGCGCCAGCAGTGAACCAGGCTCTGGAAACACCATATATTTT
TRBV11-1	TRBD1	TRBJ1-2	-	CASRGDRPPPNYGYTF	TGTGCCAGCAGGGGGGACAGGCCTCCCCCTAACTATGGCTACACCTTC
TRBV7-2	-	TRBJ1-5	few	CASSLGANSNQPQHF	TGTGCCAGCAGCTTGGGGGCAAATAGCAATCAGCCCCAGCATTTT
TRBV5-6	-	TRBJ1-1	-	CASSFPTGTEAFF	TGTGCCAGCAGCTTCCCGACAGGCACTGAAGCTTTCTTT
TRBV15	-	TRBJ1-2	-	CATSNRVTNYGYTF	TGTGCCACCAGCAACCGGGTCACCAACTATGGCTACACCTTC
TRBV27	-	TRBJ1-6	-	CASSLSKESSYNSPLHF	TGTGCCAGCAGTTTATCGAAAGAGAGCTCCTATAATTCACCCCTCCACTTT
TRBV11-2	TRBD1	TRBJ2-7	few	CASSLTGGVYPYEQYF	TGTGCCAGCAGCTTAACAGGGGGCGTATATCCTTACGAGCAGTACTTC
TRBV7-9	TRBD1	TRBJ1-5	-	CASSLWGVRGPNQPQHF	TGTGCCAGCAGCTTATGGGGGGTGAGGGGGCCCAATCAGCCCCAGCATTTT
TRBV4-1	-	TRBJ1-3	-	CASSRVGQLSGNTIYF	TGCGCCAGCAGCCGCGTAGGACAACTCTCTGGAAACACCATATATTTT
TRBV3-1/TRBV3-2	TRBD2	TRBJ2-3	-	CASGGSGGLRDTQYF	TGTGCCAGCGGTGGGAGCGGGGGACTACGGGATACGCAGTATTTT
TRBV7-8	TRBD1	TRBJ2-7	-	CASSLLGQGAYEQYF	TGTGCCAGCAGCTTACTGGGACAGGGGGCCTACGAGCAGTACTTC
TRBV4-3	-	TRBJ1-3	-	CASSPSRISGNTIYF	TGCGCCAGCAGCCCCAGTCGAATCTCTGGAAACACCATATATTTT
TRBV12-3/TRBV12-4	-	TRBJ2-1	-	CASSKIRNEQFF	TGTGCCAGCAGTAAAATCCGCAATGAGCAGTTCTTC
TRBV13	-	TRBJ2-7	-	CASADRISYEQYF	TGTGCCAGCGCCGACAGGATCTCCTACGAGCAGTACTTC
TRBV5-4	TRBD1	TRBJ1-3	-	CASSVIDDRGLIYF	TGTGCCAGCAGCGTAATTGATGACAGGGGACTCATATATTTT
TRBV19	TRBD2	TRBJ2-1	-	CASSTGRLAGSYNEQFF	TGTGCCAGTAGTACCGGCAGACTAGCGGGGTCCTACAATGAGCAGTTCTTC
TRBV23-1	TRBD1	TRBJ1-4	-	CASSPDRLRATNEKLFF	TGCGCCAGCAGTCCGGACAGGTTAAGGGCAACTAATGAAAAACTGTTTTTT
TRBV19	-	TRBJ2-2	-	CASTPGLNTGELFF	TGTGCCAGCACTCCGGGACTCAACACCGGGGAGCTGTTTTTT
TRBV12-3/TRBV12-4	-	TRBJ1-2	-	CASRDRPSGGYTF	TGTGCCAGCAGGGATCGACCCTCCGGGGGCTACACCTTC
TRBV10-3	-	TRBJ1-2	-	CAISNQQGKDGYTF	TGTGCCATCAGTAACCAACAGGGTAAAGATGGCTACACCTTC
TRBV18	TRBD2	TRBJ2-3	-	CASSPPSGGTDTQYF	TGTGCCAGCTCACCACCTAGCGGGGGTACAGATACGCAGTATTTT
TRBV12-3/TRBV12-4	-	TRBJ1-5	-	CASSPDERQPQHF	TGTGCCAGCAGCCCCGATGAGAGGCAGCCCCAGCATTTT
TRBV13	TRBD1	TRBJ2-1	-	CASSLSPGGMDEQFF	TGTGCCAGCAGCTTATCGCCAGGGGGAATGGATGAGCAGTTCTTC
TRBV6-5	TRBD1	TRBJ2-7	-	CASSIQGSEQYF	TGTGCCAGCAGCATACAGGGGAGCGAGCAGTACTTC
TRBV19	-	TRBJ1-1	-	CASTRQGFYTEAFF	TGTGCCAGTACCCGCCAGGGATTTTATACTGAAGCTTTCTTT
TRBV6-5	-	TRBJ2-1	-	CASTRDNEQFF	TGTGCCAGCACCCGGGACAATGAGCAGTTCTTC
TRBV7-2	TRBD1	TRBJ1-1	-	CASSPGTGFNTEAFF	TGTGCCAGCAGCCCAGGGACAGGGTTCAACACTGAAGCTTTCTTT
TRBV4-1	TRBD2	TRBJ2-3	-	CASSQELEAGYTQYF	TGCGCCAGCAGCCAAGAACTCGAAGCGGGATATACGCAGTATTTT
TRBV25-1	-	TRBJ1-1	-	CASSESQGKNTEAFF	TGTGCCAGCAGTGAATCCCAGGGGAAGAACACTGAAGCTTTCTTT
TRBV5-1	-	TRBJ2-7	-	CASSLAPTPGYEQYF	TGCGCCAGCAGCTTGGCTCCGACACCAGGCTACGAGCAGTACTTC
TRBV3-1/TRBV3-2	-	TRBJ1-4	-	CASSQAFSAGLEKLFF	TGTGCCAGCAGCCAAGCTTTCTCGGCAGGGCTCGAAAAACTGTTTTTT
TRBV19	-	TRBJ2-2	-	CASSIDGAYTGELFF	TGTGCCAGTAGTATAGATGGGGCCTACACCGGGGAGCTGTTTTTT
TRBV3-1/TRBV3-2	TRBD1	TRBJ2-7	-	CASRPGTAYEQYF	TGTGCCAGCAGACCCGGGACAGCCTACGAGCAGTACTTC
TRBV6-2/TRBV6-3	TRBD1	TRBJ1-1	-	CASSSDRAYNEAFF	TGTGCCAGCAGCTCGGACAGGGCCTATAATGAAGCTTTCTTT
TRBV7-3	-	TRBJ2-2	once	CASSFQSGGELFF	TGTGCCAGCAGCTTCCAGTCGGGCGGGGAGCTGTTTTTT
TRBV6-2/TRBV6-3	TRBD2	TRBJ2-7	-	CASSSRGGLSYEQYF	TGTGCCAGCAGTTCTCGGGGGGGACTCTCCTACGAGCAGTACTTC
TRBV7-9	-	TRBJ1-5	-	CASSSGQFSYSNQPQHF	TGTGCCAGCAGTTCCGGACAGTTCTCCTATAGCAATCAGCCCCAGCATTTT
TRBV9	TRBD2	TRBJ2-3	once	CASSVLSGETDTQYF	TGTGCCAGCAGCGTTCTTAGCGGGGAGACAGATACGCAGTATTTT
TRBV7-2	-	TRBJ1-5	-	CASSLVGNQPQHF	TGTGCCAGCAGCTTAGTCGGCAATCAGCCCCAGCATTTT